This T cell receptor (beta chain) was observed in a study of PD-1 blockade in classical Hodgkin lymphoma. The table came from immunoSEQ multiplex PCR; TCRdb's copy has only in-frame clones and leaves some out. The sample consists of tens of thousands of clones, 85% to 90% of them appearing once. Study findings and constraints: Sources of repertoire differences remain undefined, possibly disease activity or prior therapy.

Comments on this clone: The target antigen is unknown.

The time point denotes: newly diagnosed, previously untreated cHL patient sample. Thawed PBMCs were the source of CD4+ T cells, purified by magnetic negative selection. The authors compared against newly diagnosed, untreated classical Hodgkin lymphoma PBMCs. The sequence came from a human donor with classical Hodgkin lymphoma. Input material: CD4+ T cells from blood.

The CDR3 nucleotides are TGTGCCAGCAGCTTAGATCGTGCTCCCCGGAATGAGCAGTTCTTC. This translates into CASSLDRAPRNEQFF. The V and J genes are TRBV11-3 and TRBJ2-1, with no clear D. CDR1 SGHNT and CDR2 YENEEA come from the germline V gene. The CDR3 sequence is 15 residues long. Trimming cost V 0 bases and J 7 bases, with 13 bases left between them.